The 23 T cell receptor beta chains below were found in one sample sequenced in a study of CD8 T cells in Susac syndrome. An input of about 0.5 to 1 ug of RNA was subjected to reverse transcription using random hexamers. One entry per CDR3 protein, called by TCRdb with MiXCR from the immunoSEQ multiplex PCR reads. Among about 280,000 distinct CDR3 sequences, around 83% were seen once, and the ten largest hold about 0.11%. The specimen sequenced was CD8+ T cells from PBMCs. These receptors all come from a human donor with multiple sclerosis.

The chain has TRBV4-1 and TRBJ2-7; 8 bases align to TRBD1. V trimming: 2 bases; J trimming: 3 bases; junction bases outside the gene matches: 3. Germline CDR1 MGHRA, CDR2 YSYEKL. The CDR3 extends over 14 amino acids. In DNA form, the CDR3 reads TGCGCCAGCAGCCAACCGGGACAGGTCTACGAGCAGTACTTC. This encodes CASSQPGQVYEQYF.

This clonotype came up once. In DNA form, the CDR3 reads TGTGCCAGCAGTTACTCGAGTCTAGCGGGGCTCTCCTACGAGCAGTACTTC. It codes for CASSYSSLAGLSYEQYF. The chain recombines TRBV6-5 with TRBJ2-7; 9 positions match TRBD2. Trimming at V came to 0 bases and at J to 0 bases, leaving 6 bases not matched to a gene. The CDR3 is 17 amino acids. Germline V gene data show CDR1 as MNHEY and CDR2 as SVGAGI.

This chain connects TRBV7-9 to TRBJ1-5; no clear D gene. CDR1 is SEHNR, CDR2 FQNEAQ, per germline (reference sequence). The germline V and J ends were trimmed by 2 bases and 9 bases, with 11 bases remaining between them. The CDR3 is 13 amino acids. The CDR3 DNA reads as TGTGCCAGCAGCTTAAGCGACCAACGGCCCCAGCATTTT. This translates into CASSLSDQRPQHF.

This chain connects TRBV7-9 to TRBJ2-7; the match to TRBD1 covers 8 bases. The ends lost 7 bases at V and 2 bases at J; junction bases unmatched: 10. The germline CDR1 and CDR2 sequences are SEHNR and FQNEAQ (reference sequence). The CDR3 totals 15 residues. CDR3 sequence: CASTPGETGAYEQYF. CDR3 in DNA: TGTGCCAGCACCCCGGGCGAGACAGGGGCCTACGAGCAGTACTTC.

The chain joins TRBV5-4 to TRBJ2-7; 11 positions agree with TRBD2. Germline V lookup: CDR1 SGHNT, CDR2 YYREEE (reference sequence). The trim removed 4 bases at V and 7 bases at J, leaving 10 bases unmatched. CDR3 size: 15 residues. The CDR3 DNA follows: TGTGCCAGCAGCCAAATAGCGGGAGGGTTTAGGGAGCAGTACTTC. Encoded protein: CASSQIAGGFREQYF.

In DNA, the CDR3 is TGTGCCACCTCACAAATCCGGCATGAGCAGTTCTTC. It translates to CATSQIRHEQFF. The chain carries TRBV12-3 or TRBV12-4 and TRBJ2-1; the D is unclear. The CDR3 runs to 12 residues. V was trimmed by 10 bases and J by 8 bases, leaving 15 bases between them.

The J gene is TRBJ1-5, the V gene TRBV27; 7 positions match TRBD1. Germline V gives CDR1 MNHEY, CDR2 SMNVEV (reference sequence). This CDR3 spans 19 amino acids. V shed 5 bases and J 5 bases; nucleotides not matched to a gene: 21. CDR3 DNA sequence: TGTGCCAGCAGTCAAGTCTACAGGGGAAGGACGGTGGACGATCAGCCCCAGCATTTT. It codes for CASSQVYRGRTVDDQPQHF.

This chain links TRBV27 with TRBJ1-6; the D gene is possibly TRBD1 (5 bases). The CDR3 sequence is 17 residues long. CDR1 and CDR2 (germline): MNHEY, SMNVEV (reference sequence). The V end lost 7 bases, the J end lost 0 bases, and 16 bases lay between the germline ends. CDR3 sequence reads: CASMPGLPSSYNSPLHF. The CDR3 DNA reads TGTGCCAGCATGCCGGGACTGCCCAGCTCCTATAATTCACCCCTCCACTTT.

This chain uses TRBV6-1 with TRBJ2-7; 8 bases align to TRBD1. The length of the CDR3 is 16 residues. Germline trimming cut 5 bases from V and 1 base from J; bases unmatched to any gene: 10. In germline, CDR1 is MNHNS, CDR2 SASEGT. This CDR3 reads CASSIRTGMLSYEQYF. The DNA for the CDR3 is TGTGCCAGCAGTATAAGGACAGGGATGTTATCCTACGAGCAGTACTTC.

The chain links TRBV6-5 to TRBJ1-4; the D is unclear. V was clipped by 4 bases and J by 6 bases, with 18 bases between them. This CDR3 has 16 amino acids. In germline, CDR1 is MNHEY, CDR2 SVGAGI. DNA for the CDR3: TGTGCCAGCAGTTTAACCCAAGCCCTGGGGTATGAAAAACTGTTTTTT. Residues: CASSLTQALGYEKLFF.

The chain recombines TRBV30 with TRBJ2-4, with D possibly being TRBD1 (6 bases). The CDR3 contains 14 residues. V lost 5 bases to trimming and J lost 3 bases, with 14 bases between them. Germline-derived CDR1 and CDR2 are GTSNPN and SVGIG (reference sequence). The DNA for the CDR3 is TGTGCCTGGGGGGGCTGGCAGGTCAAAAACATTCAGTACTTC. It specifies CAWGGWQVKNIQYF.

The table lists this clonotype with a count of one. The chain recombines TRBV10-3 with TRBJ2-3; 8 bases are a match to TRBD2. V gave up 0 bases and J gave up 6 bases; unmatched junction bases: 11. Per the germline V gene, CDR1 is ENHRY and CDR2 is SYGVKD. This CDR3 spans 17 amino acids. The CDR3 DNA is TGTGCCATCAGTGAGTCACCAGCGGGAGACCGGATGGATACGCAGTATTTT. Translated, it gives CAISESPAGDRMDTQYF.

Only one count was recorded for this clonotype. The chain carries TRBV5-4 and TRBJ1-1; D uncertain. The CDR3 totals 14 residues. Germline V gene sequence: CDR1 SGHNT, CDR2 YYREEE (reference sequence). Trimming cost V 4 bases and J 0 bases, with 10 bases left between them. The CDR3 nucleotides read TGTGCCAGCAGCCCGGATTTCATGAACACTGAAGCTTTCTTT. Its protein product is CASSPDFMNTEAFF.

The J gene is TRBJ2-2, the V gene TRBV29-1; maybe TRBD1 (6 bases). The CDR3 is 14 residues long. V was shortened by 7 bases and J by 0 bases, with 12 bases between the two germline ends. Germline loops: CDR1 SQVTM, CDR2 ANQGSEA. CDR3 region: CSADGQSNTGELFF. CDR3 in DNA: TGCAGCGCTGACGGACAGTCGAACACCGGGGAGCTGTTTTTT.

The chain is built from TRBV12-3 or TRBV12-4 and TRBJ2-3; D is perhaps TRBD2 (5 bases). V was pared by 4 bases and J by 6 bases, with 11 bases between. The CDR3 has 13 residues. In nucleotides, the CDR3 is TGTGCCAGCAGTTCTCCTCGAGGGGATACGCAGTATTTT. Its protein is CASSSPRGDTQYF.

The rearrangement joins TRBV10-3 to TRBJ1-1, with D unclear. The germline V gene has CDR1 ENHRY and CDR2 SYGVKD. Trimming stripped 4 bases from V and 7 bases from J, with 7 bases between. CDR3 length: 11 amino acids. CDR3 loop: CAISGGIEAFF. The CDR3 DNA is TGTGCCATCAGTGGTGGGATTGAAGCTTTCTTT.

This clonotype was observed a single time. The chain combines TRBV6-6 with TRBJ2-1; no firm D call. V was clipped by 7 bases and J by 0 bases, with 7 bases between them. Germline V gene sequence: CDR1 MNHNY, CDR2 SVGAGI (reference sequence). The CDR3 consists of 13 residues. CDR3 region: CASIGASYNEQFF. DNA of the CDR3: TGTGCCAGCATAGGAGCCTCCTACAATGAGCAGTTCTTC.

The count of this clonotype is one. The genes are TRBV15 and TRBJ1-6; no reliable D call. The CDR3 has 15 residues. Germline CDR1 LNHNV, CDR2 YYDKDF (reference sequence). The germline V and J ends were trimmed by 0 bases and 3 bases, with 6 bases remaining between them. In DNA form, the CDR3 reads TGTGCCACCAGCAGAGATACCATCTATAATTCACCCCTCCACTTT. Translated, it gives CATSRDTIYNSPLHF.

This sequence joins TRBV11-2 and TRBJ1-1; the match to TRBD1 covers 10 bases. The CDR3 is 13 amino acids. CDR1 and CDR2 from the germline V gene are SGHAT and FQNNGV. V lost 4 bases to trimming and J lost 6 bases; unmatched junction nucleotides: 2. CDR3 residues: CASSWDRGPEAFF. Here the CDR3 DNA reads TGTGCCAGCAGCTGGGACAGGGGCCCTGAAGCTTTCTTT.

This chain links TRBV9 with TRBJ1-5, with a tentative D call TRBD1 (5 bases). The V end was cut by 3 bases, the J end by 6 bases, with 13 bases between. The V gene's germline CDR1 is SGDLS and CDR2 YYNGEE. The CDR3 spans 14 residues. The CDR3 is CASSAQGVTQPQHF. In DNA form, the CDR3 reads TGTGCCAGCAGCGCACAAGGGGTAACTCAGCCCCAGCATTTT.

The chain recombines TRBV27 with TRBJ2-7; TRBD2 matches 9 bases. J gave up 4 bases and V 6 bases, and 7 bases lay outside the gene matches. CDR1 and CDR2 from the germline V gene are MNHEY and SMNVEV (reference sequence). The CDR3 has 14 amino acids. CDR3 DNA sequence: TGTGCCAGCAGATGGGCGGGAGGGCTTTACGAGCAGTACTTC. It translates to CASRWAGGLYEQYF.

This rearrangement joins TRBV6-1 to TRBJ1-6; a possible D gene is TRBD1 (5 bases). The CDR3 has 14 amino acids. Trimming removed 6 bases from V and 6 bases from J, with 12 bases in between. Looked up from germline, CDR1 is MNHNS and CDR2 is SASEGT. CDR3 amino acids: CASRTGVGNSPLHF. CDR3 in DNA: TGTGCCAGCAGGACGGGGGTTGGTAATTCACCCCTCCACTTT.

The V and J genes are TRBV4-3 and TRBJ1-2; D is perhaps TRBD1 (5 bases). Germline V gene sequence: CDR1 LGHNA, CDR2 YSLEER. The V gene lost 1 base and the J gene lost 5 bases, with 14 bases spanning the gap. The CDR3 covers 15 residues. The CDR3 sequence: CASSQVGRDRYGYTF. As DNA, the CDR3 is TGCGCCAGCAGCCAAGTCGGTCGGGACCGATATGGCTACACCTTC.